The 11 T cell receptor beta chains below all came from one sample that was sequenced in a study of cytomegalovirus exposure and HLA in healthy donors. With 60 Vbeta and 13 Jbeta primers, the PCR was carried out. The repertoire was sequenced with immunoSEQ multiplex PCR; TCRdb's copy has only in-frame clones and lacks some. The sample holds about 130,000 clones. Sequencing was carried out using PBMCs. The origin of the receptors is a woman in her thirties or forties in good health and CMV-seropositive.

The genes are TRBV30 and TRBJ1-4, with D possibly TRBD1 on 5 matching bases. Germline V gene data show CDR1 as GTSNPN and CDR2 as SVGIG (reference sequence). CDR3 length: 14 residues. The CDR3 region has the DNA TGTGCTTGGGCCCAGGGCGCAACTAATGAAAAACTGTTTTTT. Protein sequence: CAWAQGATNEKLFF.

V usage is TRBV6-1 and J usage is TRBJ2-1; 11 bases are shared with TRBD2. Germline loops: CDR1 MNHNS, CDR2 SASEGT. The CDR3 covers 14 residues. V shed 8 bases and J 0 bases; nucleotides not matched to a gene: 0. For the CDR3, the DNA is TGTGCCAGCGGGACTAGCGGCTCCTACAATGAGCAGTTCTTC. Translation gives CASGTSGSYNEQFF.

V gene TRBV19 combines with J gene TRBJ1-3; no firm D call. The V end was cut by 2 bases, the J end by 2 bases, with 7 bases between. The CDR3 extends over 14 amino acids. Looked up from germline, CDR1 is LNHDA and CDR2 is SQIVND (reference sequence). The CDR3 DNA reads TGTGCCAGTAGTATACGAGCTGCTGGAAACACCATATATTTT. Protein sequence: CASSIRAAGNTIYF.

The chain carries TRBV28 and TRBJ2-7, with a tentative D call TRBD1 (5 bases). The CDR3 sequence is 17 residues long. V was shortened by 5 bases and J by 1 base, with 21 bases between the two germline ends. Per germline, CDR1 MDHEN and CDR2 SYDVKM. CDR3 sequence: CASSPNRWQGSSYEQYF. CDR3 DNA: TGTGCCAGCAGTCCTAACCGTTGGCAGGGTTCTTCCTACGAGCAGTACTTC.

In nucleotides, the CDR3 is TGTGCCAGTAGTCGGACTAGCGGGACAGGCGAGCAGTACTTC. It is translated as CASSRTSGTGEQYF. The chain links TRBV19 to TRBJ2-7, with 12 bases lining up with TRBD2. After removal of 5 bases from V and 6 bases from J, the junction contained 5 bases not matched to a gene. Germline V gene lookup returns CDR1 LNHDA and CDR2 SQIVND (reference sequence). The CDR3 spans 14 residues.

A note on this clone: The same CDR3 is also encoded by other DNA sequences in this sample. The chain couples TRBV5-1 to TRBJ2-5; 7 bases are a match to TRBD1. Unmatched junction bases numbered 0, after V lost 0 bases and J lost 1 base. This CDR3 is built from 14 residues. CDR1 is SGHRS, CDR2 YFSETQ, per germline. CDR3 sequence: CASSLGQGQETQYF. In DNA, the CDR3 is TGCGCCAGCAGCTTGGGACAGGGCCAAGAGACCCAGTACTTC.

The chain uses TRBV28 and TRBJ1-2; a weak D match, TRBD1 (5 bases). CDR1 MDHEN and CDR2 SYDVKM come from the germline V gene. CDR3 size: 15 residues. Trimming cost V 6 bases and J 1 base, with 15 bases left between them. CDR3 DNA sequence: TGTGCCAGCAGAGTCTCAGGGAAGGGTAACTATGGCTACACCTTC. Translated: CASRVSGKGNYGYTF.

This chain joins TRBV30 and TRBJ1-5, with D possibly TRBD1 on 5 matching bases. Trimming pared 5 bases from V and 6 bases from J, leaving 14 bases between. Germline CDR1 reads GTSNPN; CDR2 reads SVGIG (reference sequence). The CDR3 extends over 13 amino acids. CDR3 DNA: TGTGCCTGGGGAACAGGCCGGCTTCAGCCCCAGCATTTT. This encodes CAWGTGRLQPQHF.

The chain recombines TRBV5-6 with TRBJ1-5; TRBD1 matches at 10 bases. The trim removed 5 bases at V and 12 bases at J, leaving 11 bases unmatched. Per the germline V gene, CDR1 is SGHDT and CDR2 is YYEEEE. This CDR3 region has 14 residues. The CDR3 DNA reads TGTGCCAGCAGTTCCGGGACAGGGGATGTGGACCAGCATTTT. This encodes CASSSGTGDVDQHF. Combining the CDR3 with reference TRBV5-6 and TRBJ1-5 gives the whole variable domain DAGVTQSPTHLIKTRGQQVTLRCSPKSGHDTVSWYQQALGQGPQFIFQYYEEEERQRGNFPDRFSGHQFPNYSSELNVNALLLGDSALYLCASSSGTGDVDQHFGDGTRLSIL.

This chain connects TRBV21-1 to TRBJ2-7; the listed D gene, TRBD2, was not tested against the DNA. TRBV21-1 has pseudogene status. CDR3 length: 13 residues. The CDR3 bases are TGTGCCAGCAGCGGAGATGAGTCCTACGAGCAGTACTTC. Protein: CASSGDESYEQYF.

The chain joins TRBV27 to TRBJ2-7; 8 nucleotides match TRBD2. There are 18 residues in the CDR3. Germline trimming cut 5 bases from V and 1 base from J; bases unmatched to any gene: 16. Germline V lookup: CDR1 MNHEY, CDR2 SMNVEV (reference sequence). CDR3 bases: TGTGCCAGCAGTCCGGGGCGGTTTGGGCGGGAGGTTTCCTACGAGCAGTACTTC. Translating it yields CASSPGRFGREVSYEQYF.